This is a list of T cell receptor beta chains from one sample in a study of T cell changes during pregnancy in multiple sclerosis. Libraries were prepared by immunoSEQ multiplex PCR; TCRdb keeps only in-frame clonotypes and omits some of them. The table includes roughly 87,000 clones, around 93% detected once. The sample in question was peripheral blood, obtained in the third trimester of pregnancy. The receptors stem from a female donor in good health, enrolled as a control in a pregnancy study. The CDR3 runs from the conserved cysteine through the conserved F or W. A D gene is named only where the DNA matches it firmly. A clone size is listed for some rows: how often the clone was seen (once, few, many), or a class if it is expanded.

>NA|TRBJ2-1|TRBV5-1|NA
CASSLGLAGSYNEQFF
TGCGCCAGCAGCTTGGGGCTAGCTGGCTCCTACAATGAGCAGTTCTTC
>TRBD1|TRBJ2-2|TRBV10-3|NA
CAISGTGGDTGELFF
TGTGCCATCAGCGGGACAGGGGGCGACACCGGGGAGCTGTTTTTT
>NA|TRBJ2-7|TRBV7-6|once
CASSKGGLTYEQYF
TGTGCCAGCAGCAAGGGAGGCCTCACCTACGAGCAGTACTTC
>TRBD1|TRBJ1-2|TRBV6-5|NA
CASSPFGTGVWGYTF
TGTGCCAGCAGTCCCTTCGGGACAGGGGTATGGGGCTACACCTTC
>NA|TRBJ1-2|TRBV19|NA
CASSSGPNYGYTF
TGTGCCAGTAGTTCAGGGCCGAACTATGGCTACACCTTC
>NA|TRBJ2-7|TRBV6-5|NA
CASSFHLVSGVYEQYF
TGTGCCAGCAGTTTCCACCTTGTAAGTGGAGTTTACGAGCAGTACTTC
>TRBD2|TRBJ2-3|TRBV2|NA
CASSEVAGGGVTDTQYF
TGTGCCAGCAGTGAAGTAGCGGGAGGCGGTGTCACAGATACGCAGTATTTT
>NA|TRBJ2-1|TRBV6-5|NA
CASSSRGGDPIEQFF
TGTGCCAGCAGTTCCCGCGGAGGGGACCCCATTGAGCAGTTCTTC
>TRBD2|TRBJ2-7|TRBV10-3|NA
CAIRSSGGSYEQYF
TGTGCCATCAGATCTAGCGGAGGGTCCTACGAGCAGTACTTC
>TRBD2|TRBJ2-7|TRBV4-1|NA
CASSQGLRGREGYEQYF
TGCGCCAGCAGCCAAGGACTACGAGGGAGGGAGGGCTACGAGCAGTACTTC
>TRBD2|TRBJ2-7|TRBV6-6|NA
CASSYWSSGSSYEQYF
TGTGCCAGCAGTTACTGGTCTAGCGGGAGCTCCTACGAGCAGTACTTC
>NA|TRBJ1-1|TRBV19|NA
CASSISGRATEAFF
TGTGCCAGTAGTATATCGGGGAGAGCCACTGAAGCTTTCTTT
>TRBD1|TRBJ2-1|TRBV5-4|once
CASSVAGGYNEQFF
TGTGCCAGCAGCGTTGCAGGGGGCTACAATGAGCAGTTCTTC
>NA|TRBJ1-1|TRBV30|NA
CAWSVPDSFSNTEAFF
TGTGCCTGGAGTGTACCGGACAGCTTCTCGAACACTGAAGCTTTCTTT
>TRBD2|TRBJ2-5|TRBV5-4|once
CASSLGGLAGGSQETQYF
TGTGCCAGCAGCTTGGGGGGGCTAGCGGGAGGGAGCCAAGAGACCCAGTACTTC
>TRBD2|TRBJ2-2|TRBV2|NA
CASKERENTGELFF
TGTGCCAGCAAAGAGCGGGAGAACACCGGGGAGCTGTTTTTT
>TRBD2|TRBJ2-3|TRBV5-4|NA
CASAVGGYTDTQYF
TGTGCCAGCGCGGTGGGAGGGTACACAGATACGCAGTATTTT
>NA|TRBJ1-2|TRBV7-9|NA
CASSLAAAPHYGYTF
TGTGCCAGCAGCTTAGCCGCGGCACCTCACTATGGCTACACCTTC
>TRBD1|TRBJ1-1|TRBV15|NA
CATSPDRGTEAFF
TGTGCCACCAGTCCTGACAGGGGCACTGAAGCTTTCTTT
>NA|TRBJ1-5|TRBV6-5|NA
CASSYSSRQPQHF
TGTGCCAGCAGTTACTCGTCTCGTCAGCCCCAGCATTTT
>NA|TRBJ2-3|TRBV18|NA
CASSPRYTQYF
TGTGCCAGCTCACCTCGTTATACGCAGTATTTT
>TRBD1|TRBJ1-1|TRBV19|NA
CASSTRTGAEAFF
TGTGCCAGTAGTACACGGACAGGGGCTGAAGCTTTCTTT
>NA|TRBJ2-5|TRBV7-9|once
CASSQDRGRWETQYF
TGTGCCAGCAGCCAAGATAGAGGCCGGTGGGAGACCCAGTACTTC
>NA|TRBJ2-5|TRBV7-9|NA
CASSFFGARETQYF
TGTGCCAGCAGCTTTTTTGGGGCTCGGGAGACCCAGTACTTC